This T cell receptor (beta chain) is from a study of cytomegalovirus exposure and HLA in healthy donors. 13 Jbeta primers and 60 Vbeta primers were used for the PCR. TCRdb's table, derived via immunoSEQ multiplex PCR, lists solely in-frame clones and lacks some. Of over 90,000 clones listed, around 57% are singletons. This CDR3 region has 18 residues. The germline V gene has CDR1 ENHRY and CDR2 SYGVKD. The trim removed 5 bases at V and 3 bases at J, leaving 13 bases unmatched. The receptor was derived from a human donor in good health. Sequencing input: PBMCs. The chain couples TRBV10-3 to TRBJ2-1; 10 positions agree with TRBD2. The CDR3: CAISRWASGSTDYNEQFF. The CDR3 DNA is TGTGCCATCAGTCGGTGGGCTAGCGGGAGTACGGACTACAATGAGCAGTTCTTC.